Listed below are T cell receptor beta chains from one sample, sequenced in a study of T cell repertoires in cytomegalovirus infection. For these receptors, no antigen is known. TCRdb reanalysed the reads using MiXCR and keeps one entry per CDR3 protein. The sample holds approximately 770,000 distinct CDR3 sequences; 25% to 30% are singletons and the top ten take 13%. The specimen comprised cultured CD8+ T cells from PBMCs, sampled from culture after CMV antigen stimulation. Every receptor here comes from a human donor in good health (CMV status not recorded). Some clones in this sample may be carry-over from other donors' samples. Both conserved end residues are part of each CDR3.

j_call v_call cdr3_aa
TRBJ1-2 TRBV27 CASSLLDPAYGYTF
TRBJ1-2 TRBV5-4 CASSLETDTNYGYTF
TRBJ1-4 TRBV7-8 CASSTDRGYEKLFF
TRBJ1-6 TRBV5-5 CASTEQGEPNSPLHF
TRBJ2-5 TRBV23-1 CASSHPRDTRTQETQYF
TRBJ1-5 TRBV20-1 CSAHRLDRVNQPQHF
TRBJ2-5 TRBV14 CASRYRGQETQYF
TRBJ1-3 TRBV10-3 CAISESVGGSGNTIYF
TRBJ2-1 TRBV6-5 CASSQGASYNEQFF
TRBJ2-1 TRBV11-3 CASSLDEGAQNEQFF
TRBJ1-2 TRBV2 CATFEGPRGGYTF
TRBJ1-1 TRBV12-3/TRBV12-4 CASSTPNTEAFF
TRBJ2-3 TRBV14 CVSSQGRLAGDYLDTQYF
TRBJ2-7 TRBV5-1 CASNPSWGSSYEQYF
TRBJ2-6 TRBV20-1 CSARETGGHLSGANVLTF
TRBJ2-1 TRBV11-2 CASSGTRYNEQFF
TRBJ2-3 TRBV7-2 CASSLGGFLADTQYF
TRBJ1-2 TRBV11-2 CASSPRTGRYVYGYTF
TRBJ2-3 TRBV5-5 CASSKDREYTDTQYF
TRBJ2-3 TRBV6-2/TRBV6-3 CASSYSPGQGPDTQYF
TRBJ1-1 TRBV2 CASNEWGFGTEAFF
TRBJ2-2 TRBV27 CPVNPGPLRGGELFF
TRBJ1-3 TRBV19 CASRKDGSGASGNTIYF
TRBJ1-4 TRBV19 CASSEGQTVVWRLFF
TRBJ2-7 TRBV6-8 CASSRRLSYEQYF
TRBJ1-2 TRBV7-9 CASFGTEYGYTF
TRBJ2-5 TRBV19 CASGDSQETQYF
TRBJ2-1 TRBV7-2 CASSLRLAGGLREQFF
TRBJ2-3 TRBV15 CATAPLLGPSTDTQYF
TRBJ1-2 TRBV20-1 CSAGGRETNYGYTF
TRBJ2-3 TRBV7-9 CASSLGFQADTQYF